This passage covers 29 T cell receptor beta chains from one sample sequenced in a study of cytomegalovirus exposure and HLA in healthy donors. 60 Vbeta and 13 Jbeta primers were used in PCR. Produced via immunoSEQ multiplex PCR; TCRdb's table is partial and in-frame only. The clone table shows 110,000 to 150,000 clones, with the ten largest holding approximately 2.6%. The sequenced sample consisted of PBMCs. These receptors came from a man between 40 and 49 years old in good health and CMV-seronegative.

The chain employs TRBV2 and TRBJ2-7; no clear D gene. This CDR3 spans 13 amino acids. Germline CDR1 and CDR2: SNHLY and FYNNEI. V lost 7 bases and J 5 bases, leaving 15 bases between the germline ends. The CDR3 loop is CASTVLGANEQYF. The CDR3 DNA reads TGTGCCAGCACAGTTCTAGGCGCCAACGAGCAGTACTTC.

V and J are TRBV18 and TRBJ1-6, with a possible D match to TRBD1 (5 bases). V dropped 6 bases and J dropped 0 bases, with 21 bases sitting between them. There are 19 residues in the CDR3. Germline CDR1 KGHSH, CDR2 LQKENI. The CDR3: CASSPDSGGKNSYNSPLHF. CDR3 bases: TGTGCCAGCTCTCCGGATTCCGGGGGAAAGAACTCCTATAATTCACCCCTCCACTTT.

The V gene is TRBV4-1, the J gene TRBJ2-7; TRBD1 matches 7 bases. The V and J ends lost 4 bases and 3 bases, in that order; junction bases with no gene match: 3. CDR3 length: 13 residues. In germline, CDR1 is MGHRA, CDR2 YSYEKL. The CDR3 DNA sequence: TGCGCCAGCAGCCCCCCAGGGGGCTACGAGCAGTACTTC. Encoded protein: CASSPPGGYEQYF.

This chain joins TRBV7-3 and TRBJ2-7; 10 bases map to TRBD1. V gave up 5 bases and J gave up 6 bases; unmatched junction bases: 7. Looked up from germline, CDR1 is SGHTA and CDR2 is FQGTGA. This CDR3 region has 14 residues. CDR3 DNA: TGTGCCAGCAGCCCTGGGACAGGGGTGGGCGAGCAGTACTTC. This encodes CASSPGTGVGEQYF.

The genes are TRBV7-2 and TRBJ2-7; possible D gene TRBD1, 5 bases. The CDR3 runs 13 residues. Germline CDR1 SGHTA, CDR2 FQGNSA. Trimming took off 3 bases at V and 6 bases at J, with 12 bases between the two ends. In DNA form, the CDR3 reads TGTGCCAGCAGCTTCCCAGGGAACCGCGAGCAGTACTTC. Its translation: CASSFPGNREQYF. The variable domain in full, with the rest retrieved from reference TRBV7-2 and TRBJ2-7, is GAGVSQSPSNKVTEKGKDVELRCDPISGHTALYWYRQSLGQGLEFLIYFQGNSAPDKSGLPSDRFSAERTGGSVSTLTIQRTQQEDSAVYLCASSFPGNREQYFGPGTRLTVT.

A remark on this clone: It is unclear where the CDR3 begins or ends on the DNA, so no DNA is shown, and the CDR3 is as TCRdb lists it. Here the CDR3 reads CASSKVSFGQGTTQQYF. This chain joins TRBV21-1 and TRBJ2-7; the table gives TRBD1 as D, unverified against the DNA. TRBV21-1 is given as a pseudogene. The CDR3 sequence runs 17 residues, both termini included.

The chain joins TRBV5-6 to TRBJ2-2; no definite D call. Deletions cut 0 bases from V and 1 base from J, with 4 bases between. Germline CDR1 SGHDT, CDR2 YYEEEE. CDR3 size: 14 residues. This CDR3 is CASSLALNTGELFF. Written as DNA, the CDR3 is TGTGCCAGCAGCTTGGCTCTGAACACCGGGGAGCTGTTTTTT.

The chain has TRBV5-4 and TRBJ2-1; 12 bases are shared with TRBD2. Germline V lookup: CDR1 SGHNT, CDR2 YYREEE (reference sequence). The CDR3 is made up of 16 amino acids. After removal of 3 bases from V and 7 bases from J, the junction contained 8 bases not matched to a gene. This CDR3 reads CASSYRTSGAANEQFF. The CDR3 DNA is TGTGCCAGCAGCTACAGGACTAGCGGGGCCGCGAATGAGCAGTTCTTC.

This chain joins TRBV19 and TRBJ1-2; TRBD1 agrees at 7 bases. Germline CDR1 and CDR2: LNHDA and SQIVND (reference sequence). This CDR3 is built from 14 residues. V shed 5 bases and J 1 base; nucleotides not matched to a gene: 4. This CDR3 is CASSRQGINYGYTF. In nucleotides, the CDR3 is TGTGCCAGTAGTCGACAGGGCATTAACTATGGCTACACCTTC.

The gene calls are TRBV6-6 and TRBJ2-3; 10 bases line up with TRBD1. Losses at the gene ends were 2 bases for V and 6 bases for J; bases not matched to a gene: 5. The CDR3 runs to 15 residues. The germline V gene has CDR1 MNHNY and CDR2 SVGAGI (reference sequence). The CDR3 reads CASSYRQGARDTQYF. The CDR3 nucleotides read TGTGCCAGCAGTTACCGACAGGGGGCGAGGGATACGCAGTATTTT.

The rearrangement joins TRBV19 to TRBJ1-1; no firm D call. The CDR3 is 14 residues long. V lost 5 bases to trimming and J lost 0 bases, with 10 bases between them. Germline lookup yields CDR1 LNHDA and CDR2 SQIVND (reference sequence). The CDR3 loop reads CASSLGRLNTEAFF. The CDR3 DNA reads as TGTGCCAGTAGTCTAGGGCGGCTGAACACTGAAGCTTTCTTT.

CDR3 in DNA: TGCAGCGTTGAAGACAGGGGGAATAATCAGCCCCAGCATTTT. Residues: CSVEDRGNNQPQHF. The V and J genes are TRBV29-1 and TRBJ1-5, with 7 nucleotides matching TRBD1. CDR3 length equals 14 residues. With 0 bases clipped from V and 4 bases from J, the junction kept 3 bases outside the gene matches. Germline V CDR1 and CDR2: SQVTM, ANQGSEA.

The chain uses TRBV7-9 and TRBJ2-4; weak D call: TRBD2 (5 bases). Per the germline V gene, CDR1 is SEHNR and CDR2 is FQNEAQ (reference sequence). This CDR3 comprises 14 residues. Trimming took off 5 bases at V and 11 bases at J, with 19 bases between the two ends. This CDR3 reads CASSAAPREGVQYF. The CDR3 DNA is TGTGCCAGCAGCGCGGCCCCCCGCGAGGGCGTTCAGTACTTC.

The chain employs TRBV5-1 and TRBJ2-3; the match to TRBD2 covers 7 bases. Germline V gene lookup returns CDR1 SGHRS and CDR2 YFSETQ. CDR3 length: 16 residues. With 1 base clipped from V and 4 bases from J, the junction kept 9 bases outside the gene matches. The chain's CDR3 is CASSLPLAAEADTQYF. CDR3 coding DNA: TGCGCCAGCAGCTTGCCCCTAGCGGCGGAGGCAGATACGCAGTATTTT.

The J gene is TRBJ2-7, the V gene TRBV5-8; D is unresolved. Trimming left V 0 bases short and J 3 bases short, with 10 bases between. There are 14 residues in the CDR3. Looked up from germline, CDR1 is SGHTS and CDR2 is YDEGEE. The CDR3 sequence: CASSLAGLNYEQYF. The CDR3 DNA reads TGTGCCAGCAGCTTGGCCGGGTTGAACTACGAGCAGTACTTC. Looking up the rest from reference TRBV5-8 and TRBJ2-7 gives the full variable domain: EAGVTQSPTHLIKTRGQQATLRCSPISGHTSVYWYQQALGLGLQFLLWYDEGEERNRGNFPPRFSGRQFPNYSSELNVNALELEDSALYLCASSLAGLNYEQYFGPGTRLTVT.

This chain joins TRBV18 and TRBJ2-7, with D possibly being TRBD1 (6 bases). The CDR3 covers 14 residues. V was pared by 5 bases and J by 5 bases, with 16 bases between. Germline V gives CDR1 KGHSH, CDR2 LQKENI. This chain's CDR3 is CASSSTGAADEQYF. The CDR3 DNA follows: TGTGCCAGCTCATCGACAGGTGCCGCCGACGAGCAGTACTTC.

The chain employs TRBV28 and TRBJ2-7, with TRBD1 as a possible D gene (6 bases). Trimming pared 2 bases from V and 5 bases from J, leaving 13 bases between. Germline CDR1 is MDHEN and CDR2 is SYDVKM. This CDR3 contains 14 residues. The CDR3 DNA sequence: TGTGCCAGCAGTTTAGTCACAGGGTTCCACGAGCAGTACTTC. It translates to CASSLVTGFHEQYF. The variable domain in full, with the rest retrieved from reference TRBV28 and TRBJ2-7, is DVKVTQSSRYLVKRTGEKVFLECVQDMDHENMFWYRQDPGLGLRLIYFSYDVKMKEKGDIPEGYSVSREKKERFSLILESASTNQTSMYLCASSLVTGFHEQYFGPGTRLTVT.

This chain links TRBV6-6 with TRBJ2-3; weak D call: TRBD1 (5 bases). There are 13 residues in the CDR3. The V end was cut by 5 bases, the J end by 7 bases, with 13 bases between. From germline, CDR1 is MNHNY and CDR2 SVGAGI (reference sequence). CDR3 region: CASSQTSGNTQYF. Written as DNA, the CDR3 is TGTGCCAGCAGTCAGACTTCAGGGAATACGCAGTATTTT.

The chain is built from TRBV10-2 and TRBJ1-1; D might be TRBD1 (5 bases). The germline CDR1 and CDR2 sequences are WSHSY and SAAADI. The CDR3 length is 14 residues. V shed 5 bases and J shed 0 bases, with 10 bases lying between them. The CDR3 is CASSYDSMNTEAFF. The DNA of the CDR3 is TGCGCCAGCAGTTACGACAGTATGAACACTGAAGCTTTCTTT.

The chain recombines TRBV6-5 with TRBJ2-3; D perhaps matches TRBD2 (5 bases). Trimming shortened V by 6 bases and J by 8 bases, and 12 bases separated the two germline ends. Germline CDR1 and CDR2: MNHEY and SVGAGI. The CDR3 is 12 amino acids. CDR3: CASSRPRGTQYF. The CDR3 region has the DNA TGTGCCAGCAGCCGTCCACGGGGTACGCAGTATTTT.

This chain links TRBV14 with TRBJ2-5; 11 bases map to TRBD2. Germline trimming cut 4 bases from V and 8 bases from J; bases unmatched to any gene: 6. This CDR3 region has 14 residues. In germline, CDR1 is SGHDN, CDR2 FVKESK. In DNA, the CDR3 is TGTGCCAGCAGCCTCTCCGGGACTAGCGGAACCCAGTACTTC. Its protein product is CASSLSGTSGTQYF.

The gene calls are TRBV5-4 and TRBJ2-7; 8 nucleotides align to TRBD1. V dropped 3 bases and J dropped 2; count of bases not matched to a gene: 7. Germline loops: CDR1 SGHNT, CDR2 YYREEE (reference sequence). This CDR3 is 15 amino acids long. The CDR3 bases are TGTGCCAGCAGCTCAGGGACAGGATCGACCTACGAGCAGTACTTC. Translated: CASSSGTGSTYEQYF.

V gene TRBV6-5 combines with J gene TRBJ1-1; no definite D call. The V end was cut by 2 bases, the J end by 5 bases, with 15 bases between. The germline CDR1 and CDR2 sequences are MNHEY and SVGAGI. There are 15 residues in the CDR3. CDR3 nucleotides: TGTGCCAGCAGTTACGGCGGCCCCGCGGGGACTGAAGCTTTCTTT. Translation gives CASSYGGPAGTEAFF.

The chain recombines TRBV5-1 with TRBJ2-3, with TRBD2 identical over 7 bases. After removal of 7 bases from V and 1 base from J, the junction contained 12 bases not matched to a gene. From germline, CDR1 is SGHRS and CDR2 YFSETQ. There are 16 residues in the CDR3. In nucleotides, the CDR3 is TGCGCCAGCTCCCGATGGGCTACTAGCGGCACAGATACGCAGTATTTT. It is translated as CASSRWATSGTDTQYF.

The chain joins TRBV5-5 to TRBJ1-1; D perhaps matches TRBD1 (5 bases). This CDR3 has 14 amino acids. Trimming cost V 0 bases and J 4 bases, with 10 bases left between them. In germline, CDR1 is SGHKS, CDR2 YYEKEE (reference sequence). The CDR3 spells CASSLARDGTEAFF. Here the CDR3 DNA reads TGTGCCAGCAGCTTGGCCAGGGATGGCACTGAAGCTTTCTTT.

The chain links TRBV25-1 to TRBJ2-3; the match to TRBD2 covers 9 bases. This CDR3 comprises 14 residues. V shed 8 bases, J shed 6 bases, and the junction held 9 bases outside the gene matches. CDR1 is MGHDK and CDR2 is SYGVNS in the germline V gene. CDR3 in amino acids: CASRLAGAGDTQYF. The DNA of the CDR3 is TGTGCCAGCCGATTAGCGGGGGCGGGGGATACGCAGTATTTT.

Written as DNA, the CDR3 is TGTGCCAGCAGCCGTGGTATAGCGGGGGGGTTCTCTAGCACAGATACGCAGTATTTT. It specifies CASSRGIAGGFSSTDTQYF. The chain carries TRBV7-9 and TRBJ2-3, with 11 bases aligning to TRBD2. This CDR3 contains 19 residues. V trimming: 5 bases; J trimming: 0 bases; junction bases outside the gene matches: 13. Looked up from germline, CDR1 is SEHNR and CDR2 is FQNEAQ (reference sequence).

The J gene is TRBJ1-2, the V gene TRBV6-5; D is undetermined. Trimming shortened V by 1 base and J by 4 bases, and 13 bases separated the two germline ends. Germline CDR1 MNHEY, CDR2 SVGAGI. This CDR3 comprises 15 residues. The CDR3 loop reads CASSYYVEGAYGYTF. CDR3 DNA: TGTGCCAGCAGTTACTATGTCGAGGGAGCCTATGGCTACACCTTC.

The V and J genes are TRBV20-1 and TRBJ1-1; no reliable D call. Germline CDR1 DFQATT, CDR2 SNEGSKA (reference sequence). V was trimmed by 2 bases and J by 6 bases, leaving 7 bases between them. The CDR3 has 11 residues. CDR3 nucleotide sequence: TGCAGTGCTAGACCGTCCGCTGAAGCTTTCTTT. Amino acid sequence: CSARPSAEAFF.